This TCR beta chain came from a study of blood T cell repertoires in COVID-19. Study summary: The samples span acute and convalescent COVID-19 from the United States, Italy and Spain. PBMCs, B-cell-depleted T cells, or T cells provided the cDNA or gDNA that made up the material.

Study processing details: Amplification with reference gene primers provided the estimates of nucleated cell counts. Libraries were prepared by immunoSEQ multiplex PCR; TCRdb keeps only in-frame clonotypes and omits some of them. V and J calls and clone size come straight from that table; D and trimming were deduced from the DNA. The table includes fewer than 100,000 clones, roughly nine tenths detected once. The germline CDR1 and CDR2 sequences are MGHRA and YSYEKL. Trimming took off 0 bases at V and 4 bases at J, with 21 bases between the two ends. The CDR3 length is 18 residues. This TCR was recovered from a man older than 75 in a cohort sampled during active COVID-19. Specimen: peripheral blood. The V gene is TRBV4-1, the J gene TRBJ2-5, with a tentative D call TRBD2 (6 bases). CDR3 in DNA: TGCGCCAGCAGCCAAGAAAGTGGGTCAGGACTAAAGACAGAGACCCAGTACTTC. Protein: CASSQESGSGLKTETQYF.